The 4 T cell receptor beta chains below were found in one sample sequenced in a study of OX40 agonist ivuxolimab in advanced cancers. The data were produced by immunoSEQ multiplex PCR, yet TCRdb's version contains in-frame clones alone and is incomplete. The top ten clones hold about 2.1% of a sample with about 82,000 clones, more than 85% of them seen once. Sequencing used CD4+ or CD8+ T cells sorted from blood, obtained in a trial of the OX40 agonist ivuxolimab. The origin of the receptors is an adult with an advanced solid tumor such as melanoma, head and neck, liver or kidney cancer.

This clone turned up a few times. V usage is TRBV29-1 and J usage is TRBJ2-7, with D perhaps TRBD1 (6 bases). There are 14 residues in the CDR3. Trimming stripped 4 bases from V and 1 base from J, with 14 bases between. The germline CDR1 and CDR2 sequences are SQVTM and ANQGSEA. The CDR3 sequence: CSVAGAPASYEQYF. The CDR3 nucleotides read TGCAGCGTTGCAGGGGCGCCCGCATCCTACGAGCAGTACTTC.

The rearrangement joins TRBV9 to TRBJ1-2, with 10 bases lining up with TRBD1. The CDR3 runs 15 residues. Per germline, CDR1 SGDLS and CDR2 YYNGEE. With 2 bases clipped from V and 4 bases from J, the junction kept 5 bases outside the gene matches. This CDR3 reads CASSVRTGGIYGYTF. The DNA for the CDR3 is TGTGCCAGCAGCGTCCGGACAGGGGGGATCTATGGCTACACCTTC.

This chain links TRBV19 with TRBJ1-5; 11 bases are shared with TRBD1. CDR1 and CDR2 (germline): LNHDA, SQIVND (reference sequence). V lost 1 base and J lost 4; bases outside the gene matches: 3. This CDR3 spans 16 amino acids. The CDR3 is CASSIGGDRGNQPQHF. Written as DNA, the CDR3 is TGTGCCAGTAGTATAGGAGGGGACAGGGGGAATCAGCCCCAGCATTTT.

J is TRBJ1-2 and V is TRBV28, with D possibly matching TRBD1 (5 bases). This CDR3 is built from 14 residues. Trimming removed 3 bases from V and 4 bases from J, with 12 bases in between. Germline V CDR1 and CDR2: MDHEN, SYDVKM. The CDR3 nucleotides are TGTGCCAGCAGTTTGGTCGGGACTGTCTATGGCTACACCTTC. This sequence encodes CASSLVGTVYGYTF.